The 17 T cell receptor beta chains below come from one sample, sequenced in a study of T cells in Graves' hyperthyroidism and ophthalmopathy. RNA transcripts gave rise to amplified TCR beta CDR3 regions. HTBI primers were employed in a first-round RT-PCR of the TCR CDR3. TCRdb fed the multiplex PCR reads into MiXCR, producing one record per CDR3 protein. The table includes fewer than 550,000 distinct CDR3 sequences, roughly a quarter detected once. The material sequenced was blood. The receptor source for this set is a woman aged 25 to 39 with Graves' ophthalmopathy.

As for this clonotype: The missing conserved phenylalanine or tryptophan at the end of this CDR3 makes a read error likely. The J gene is TRBJ1-3, the V gene TRBV7-2, with a possible D match to TRBD1 (5 bases). The V end was cut by 2 bases, the J end by 3 bases, with 8 bases between. In germline, CDR1 is SGHTA, CDR2 FQGNSA. The CDR3 is 14 residues long. CDR3 in DNA: TGTGCCAGCAGCTTATGGGGGAGTGGAAACACCATATATTAT. Amino acid sequence: CASSLWGSGNTIYY.

This clonotype showed up many times. The V gene is TRBV7-3, the J gene TRBJ1-5, with D hard to call. The CDR3 is 10 residues long. Trimming shortened V by 7 bases and J by 9 bases, and 7 bases separated the two germline ends. Germline V lookup: CDR1 SGHTA, CDR2 FQGTGA. The DNA of the CDR3 is TGTGCCAGCACCTCTCGGCCCCAGCATTTT. This sequence encodes CASTSRPQHF.

This clonotype has at least ten counts. The J gene is TRBJ1-5, the V gene TRBV6-2 or TRBV6-3; no definite D call. The ends were cut back, 6 bases at V and 7 bases at J, with 13 bases in the middle. There are 13 residues in the CDR3. Germline V gene data show CDR1 as MNHEY and CDR2 as SVGEGT. Written as DNA, the CDR3 is TGTGCCAGCAGCCGGACGGCAACCCAGCCCCAGCATTTT. This codes for CASSRTATQPQHF.

This chain uses TRBV25-1 with TRBJ2-7; possible D gene TRBD1, 6 bases. With 3 bases removed from V and 5 bases from J, the gap between germline ends came to 14 bases. The CDR3 runs 14 residues. Germline V gene lookup returns CDR1 MGHDK and CDR2 SYGVNS. CDR3 protein: CASSDSRGFNEQYF. In DNA form, the CDR3 reads TGTGCCAGCAGTGACAGCAGGGGCTTCAACGAGCAGTACTTC.

V is TRBV6-5 and J is TRBJ1-1; perhaps TRBD1 as D (5 bases). This CDR3 has 15 residues. Germline V gives CDR1 MNHEY, CDR2 SVGAGI. The ends were cut back, 2 bases at V and 4 bases at J, with 14 bases in the middle. The DNA for the CDR3 is TGTGCCAGCAGTTACCAAAACCCGGGACTCACTGAAGCTTTCTTT. It yields the protein CASSYQNPGLTEAFF.

The rearrangement links TRBV3-1 to TRBJ1-1; D perhaps matches TRBD1 (6 bases). Per germline, CDR1 LGHDT and CDR2 YNNKEL (reference sequence). This CDR3 contains 14 residues. The germline V and J ends were trimmed by 2 bases and 0 bases, with 7 bases remaining between them. CDR3 loop: CASSQWDMNTEAFF. Written as DNA, the CDR3 is TGTGCCAGCAGCCAATGGGACATGAACACTGAAGCTTTCTTT.

This clonotype occurred many times. This sequence joins TRBV27 and TRBJ1-1, with 11 bases identical to TRBD1. V dropped 3 bases and J dropped 3; count of bases not matched to a gene: 3. The CDR3 is made up of 15 amino acids. Germline CDR1 and CDR2: MNHEY and SMNVEV (reference sequence). The CDR3 loop is CASSLRTGGYTEAFF. In DNA, the CDR3 is TGTGCCAGCAGTTTGCGGACAGGGGGCTACACTGAAGCTTTCTTT.

This clonotype appeared many times. The chain employs TRBV11-2 and TRBJ2-7, with D possibly TRBD2 on 5 matching bases. The V end lost 5 bases, the J end lost 2 bases, and 25 bases lay between the germline ends. CDR1 and CDR2 (germline): SGHAT, FQNNGV. The CDR3 is 18 residues long. CDR3 region: CASSRIVHPGGSTYEQYF. The DNA for the CDR3 is TGTGCCAGCAGCCGGATCGTACACCCCGGTGGGAGCACCTACGAGCAGTACTTC.

This clonotype was counted at least ten times. The chain combines TRBV6-1 with TRBJ2-7; 9 bases map to TRBD2. In germline, CDR1 is MNHNS, CDR2 SASEGT. V was clipped by 6 bases and J by 3 bases; unmatched bases: 6. The CDR3 extends over 14 amino acids. The CDR3 here is CASRHSGGLYEQYF. In nucleotides, the CDR3 is TGTGCCAGCAGACATAGCGGGGGACTCTACGAGCAGTACTTC.

In its sample, this clonotype was seen many times. The chain employs TRBV2 and TRBJ2-5; tentatively, D is TRBD1 (6 bases). The CDR3 is 15 amino acids. Trimming shortened V by 2 bases and J by 5 bases, and 15 bases separated the two germline ends. Germline CDR1 and CDR2: SNHLY and FYNNEI. The DNA of the CDR3 is TGTGCCAGCAGTGAAATACAGGGCCTGTTGGAGACCCAGTACTTC. Translating gives CASSEIQGLLETQYF.

This clonotype was seen more than once but under ten times. This CDR3 reads CASSLSETSGGDYEQYF. For the CDR3, the DNA is TGTGCCAGCAGTTTATCTGAGACTAGCGGGGGGGACTACGAGCAGTACTTC. This chain connects TRBV27 to TRBJ2-7; 14 positions match TRBD2. Trimming at V came to 0 bases and at J to 3 bases, leaving 4 bases not matched to a gene. The CDR3 loop spans 17 amino acids. Germline loops: CDR1 MNHEY, CDR2 SMNVEV (reference sequence).

Ten or more counts support this clonotype. The chain has TRBV12-3 or TRBV12-4 and TRBJ2-5; 12 nucleotides agree with TRBD1. This CDR3 is 14 amino acids long. V gave up 6 bases and J gave up 6 bases; unmatched junction bases: 5. The CDR3 reads CASRDGTGGQTQYF. The DNA of the CDR3 is TGTGCCAGCAGAGACGGGACAGGGGGCCAGACCCAGTACTTC.

This clonotype came up many times. V is TRBV12-3 or TRBV12-4 and J is TRBJ1-2, with D possibly matching TRBD1 (5 bases). The CDR3 extends over 15 amino acids. V was clipped by 6 bases and J by 4 bases, with 18 bases between them. CDR3 in DNA: TGTGCCAGCAGCCCTCAGGGTTCCCTAGGCTATGGCTACACCTTC. Residues: CASSPQGSLGYGYTF.

The rearrangement links TRBV29-1 to TRBJ2-5; the match to TRBD2 covers 8 bases. This CDR3 region has 12 residues. V lost 7 bases, J lost 5 bases, and 6 bases stayed unmatched. CDR1 is SQVTM and CDR2 is ANQGSEA in the germline V gene. This CDR3 is CSGGLGGETQYF. In nucleotides, the CDR3 is TGCAGCGGGGGACTAGGGGGTGAGACCCAGTACTTC. Complete variable domain (other parts from reference TRBV29-1 and TRBJ2-5): SAVISQKPSRDICQRGTSLTIQCQVDSQVTMMFWYRQQPGQSLTLIATANQGSEATYESGFVIDKFPISRPNLTFSTLTVSNMSPEDSSIYLCSGGLGGETQYFGPGTRLLVL.

The V gene is TRBV6-1, the J gene TRBJ2-7, with 7 bases matching TRBD1. The ends lost 6 bases at V and 2 bases at J; junction bases unmatched: 7. The length of the CDR3 is 14 residues. Germline CDR1 MNHNS, CDR2 SASEGT. In DNA, the CDR3 is TGTGCCAGCAGCGGACAGGAGAGTCCCTACGAGCAGTACTTC. Residues: CASSGQESPYEQYF.

In its sample, this clonotype was seen many times. This sequence joins TRBV15 and TRBJ1-5; 7 nucleotides line up with TRBD1. Trimming cost V 0 bases and J 5 bases; bases outside gene matches: 10. The CDR3 covers 17 residues. The germline V gene encodes CDR1 LNHNV and CDR2 YYDKDF (reference sequence). The CDR3 DNA reads as TGTGCCACCAGCAGAGATAAGGAGGGGGCAGGATATCAGCCCCAGCATTTT. This encodes CATSRDKEGAGYQPQHF.

As concerns this clonotype: A much larger clone differs by one base, so this may be a read error. V is TRBV2 and J is TRBJ1-1; 7 positions agree with TRBD1. The CDR3 length is 13 residues. CDR1 is SNHLY and CDR2 is FYNNEI in the germline V gene. The CDR3 spells CASRVQGNTEDFF. In DNA, the CDR3 is TGTGCCAGCAGGGTACAGGGGAACACTGAAGATTTCTTT.